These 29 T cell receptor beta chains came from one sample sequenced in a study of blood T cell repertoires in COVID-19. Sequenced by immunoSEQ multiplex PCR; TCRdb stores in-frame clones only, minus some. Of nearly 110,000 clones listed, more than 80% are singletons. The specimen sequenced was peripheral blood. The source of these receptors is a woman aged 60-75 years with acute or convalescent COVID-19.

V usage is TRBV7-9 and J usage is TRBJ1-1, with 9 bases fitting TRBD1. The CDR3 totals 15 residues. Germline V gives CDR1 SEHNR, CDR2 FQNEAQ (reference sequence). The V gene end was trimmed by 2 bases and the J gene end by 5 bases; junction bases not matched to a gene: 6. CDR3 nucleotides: TGTGCCAGCAGCTTACTTAGGACAGGGGAAACTGAAGCTTTCTTT. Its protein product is CASSLLRTGETEAFF.

The CDR3 is CASSYDSTTGELFF. CDR3 bases: TGTGCCAGCAGTTACGACTCCACAACCGGGGAGCTGTTTTTT. The chain joins TRBV6-6 to TRBJ2-2, with D hard to call. The CDR3 covers 14 residues. V gave up 2 bases and J gave up 5 bases, with 9 bases separating them. Germline CDR1 reads MNHNY; CDR2 reads SVGAGI (reference sequence).

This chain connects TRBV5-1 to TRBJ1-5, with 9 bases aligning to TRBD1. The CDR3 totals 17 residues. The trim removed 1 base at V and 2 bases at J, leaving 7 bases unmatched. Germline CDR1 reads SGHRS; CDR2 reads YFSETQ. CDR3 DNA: TGCGCCAGCAGCTTGTCCGGGACAGGGATGGGCAATCAGCCCCAGCATTTT. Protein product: CASSLSGTGMGNQPQHF.

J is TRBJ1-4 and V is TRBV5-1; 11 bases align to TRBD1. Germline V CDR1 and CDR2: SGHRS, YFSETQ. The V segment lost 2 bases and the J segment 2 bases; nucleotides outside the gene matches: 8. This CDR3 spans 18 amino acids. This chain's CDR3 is CASSLYAGTGGTNEKLFF. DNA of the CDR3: TGCGCCAGCAGCTTATACGCCGGGACAGGGGGGACTAATGAAAAACTGTTTTTT.

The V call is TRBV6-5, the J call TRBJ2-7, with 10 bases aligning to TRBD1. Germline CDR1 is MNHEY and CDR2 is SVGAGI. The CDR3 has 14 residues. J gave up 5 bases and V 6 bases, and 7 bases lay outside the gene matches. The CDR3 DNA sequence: TGTGCCAGCAGCTTTGACAGGGGGCGCCACGAGCAGTACTTC. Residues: CASSFDRGRHEQYF.

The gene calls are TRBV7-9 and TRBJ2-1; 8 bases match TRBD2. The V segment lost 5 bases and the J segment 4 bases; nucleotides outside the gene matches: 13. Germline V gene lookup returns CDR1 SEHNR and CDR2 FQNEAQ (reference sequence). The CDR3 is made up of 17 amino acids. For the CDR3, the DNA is TGTGCCAGCAGCACGGGACTAGGGTCCCCCGAATACAATGAGCAGTTCTTC. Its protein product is CASSTGLGSPEYNEQFF.

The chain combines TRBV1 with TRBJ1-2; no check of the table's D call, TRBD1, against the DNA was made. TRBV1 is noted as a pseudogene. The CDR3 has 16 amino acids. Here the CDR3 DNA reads TGCACCAGCAGCCCGCCCGGACAGGGAAGGTGGGATGGCTACACCTTC. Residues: CTSSPPGQGRWDGYTF.

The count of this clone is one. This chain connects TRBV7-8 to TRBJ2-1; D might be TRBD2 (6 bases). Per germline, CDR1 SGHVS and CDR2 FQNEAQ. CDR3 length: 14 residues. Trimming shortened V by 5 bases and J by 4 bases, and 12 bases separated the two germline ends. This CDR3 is CASSPGGLYNEQFF. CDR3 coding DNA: TGTGCCAGCAGCCCCGGGGGACTGTACAATGAGCAGTTCTTC.

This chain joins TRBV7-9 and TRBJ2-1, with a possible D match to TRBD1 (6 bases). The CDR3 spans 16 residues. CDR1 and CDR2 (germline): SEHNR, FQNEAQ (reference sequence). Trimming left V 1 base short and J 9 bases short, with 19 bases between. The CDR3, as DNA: TGTGCCAGCAGCTTAGATGGCAGGGGCCGAGAGGGTGAGCAGTTCTTC. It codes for CASSLDGRGREGEQFF.

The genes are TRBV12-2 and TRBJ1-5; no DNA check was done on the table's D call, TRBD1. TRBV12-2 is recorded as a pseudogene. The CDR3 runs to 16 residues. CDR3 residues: CASRLVGDRGAQPQHF. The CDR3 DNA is TGTGCAAGTCGCTTAGTTGGGGACAGGGGAGCTCAGCCCCAGCATTTT.

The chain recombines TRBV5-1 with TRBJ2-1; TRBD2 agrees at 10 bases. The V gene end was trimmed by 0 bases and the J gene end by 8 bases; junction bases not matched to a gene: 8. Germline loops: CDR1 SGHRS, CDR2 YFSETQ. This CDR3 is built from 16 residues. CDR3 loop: CASSLVVAGGLDEQFF. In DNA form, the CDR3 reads TGCGCCAGCAGCTTGGTGGTAGCGGGAGGTCTCGATGAGCAGTTCTTC.

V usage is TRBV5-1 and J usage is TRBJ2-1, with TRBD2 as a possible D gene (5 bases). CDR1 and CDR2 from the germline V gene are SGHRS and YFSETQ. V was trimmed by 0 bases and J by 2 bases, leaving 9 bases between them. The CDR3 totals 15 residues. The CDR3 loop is CASSLAPGTYNEQFF. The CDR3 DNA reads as TGCGCCAGCAGCTTGGCCCCGGGAACCTACAATGAGCAGTTCTTC.

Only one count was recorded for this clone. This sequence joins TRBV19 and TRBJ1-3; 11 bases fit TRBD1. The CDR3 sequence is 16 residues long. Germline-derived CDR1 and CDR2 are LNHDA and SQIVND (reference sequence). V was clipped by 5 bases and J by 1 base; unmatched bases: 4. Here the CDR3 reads CASSYRDRGSGNTIYF. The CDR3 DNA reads TGTGCCAGTAGTTACCGGGACAGGGGGTCTGGAAACACCATATATTTT.

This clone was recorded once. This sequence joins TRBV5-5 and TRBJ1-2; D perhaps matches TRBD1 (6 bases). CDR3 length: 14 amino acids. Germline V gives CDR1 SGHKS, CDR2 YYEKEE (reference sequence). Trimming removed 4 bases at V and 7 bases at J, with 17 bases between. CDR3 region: CASSAGAGAGGYTF. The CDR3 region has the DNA TGTGCCAGCAGCGCCGGAGCGGGGGCGGGTGGCTACACCTTC.

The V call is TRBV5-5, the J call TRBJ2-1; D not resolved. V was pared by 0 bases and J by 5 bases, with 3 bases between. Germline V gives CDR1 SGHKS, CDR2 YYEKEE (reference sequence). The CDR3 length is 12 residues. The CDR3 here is CASSLVDNEQFF. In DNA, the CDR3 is TGTGCCAGCAGCTTGGTCGACAATGAGCAGTTCTTC.

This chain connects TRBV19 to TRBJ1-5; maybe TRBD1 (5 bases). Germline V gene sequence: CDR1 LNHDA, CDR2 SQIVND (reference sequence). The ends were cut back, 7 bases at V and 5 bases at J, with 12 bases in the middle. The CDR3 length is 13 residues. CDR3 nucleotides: TGTGCCAGTAAAGAAGGGGAGGATCAGCCCCAGCATTTT. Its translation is CASKEGEDQPQHF.

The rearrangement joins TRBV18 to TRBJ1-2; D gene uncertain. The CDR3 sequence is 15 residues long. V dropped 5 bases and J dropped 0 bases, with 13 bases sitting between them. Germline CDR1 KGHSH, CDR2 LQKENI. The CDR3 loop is CASSTFADPNYGYTF. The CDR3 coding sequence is TGTGCCAGCTCAACGTTTGCAGATCCTAACTATGGCTACACCTTC.

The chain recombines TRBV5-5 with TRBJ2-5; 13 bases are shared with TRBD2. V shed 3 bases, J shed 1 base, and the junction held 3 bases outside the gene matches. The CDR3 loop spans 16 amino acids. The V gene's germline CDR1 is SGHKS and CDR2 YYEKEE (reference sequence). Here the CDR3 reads CASSSWTSGGQETQYF. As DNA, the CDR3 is TGTGCCAGCAGCTCCTGGACTAGCGGGGGCCAAGAGACCCAGTACTTC.

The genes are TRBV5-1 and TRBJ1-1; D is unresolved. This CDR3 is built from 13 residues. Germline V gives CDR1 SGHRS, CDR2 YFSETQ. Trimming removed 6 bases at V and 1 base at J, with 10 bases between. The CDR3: CASTGNANTEAFF. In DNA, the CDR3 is TGCGCCAGCACCGGGAATGCGAACACTGAAGCTTTCTTT. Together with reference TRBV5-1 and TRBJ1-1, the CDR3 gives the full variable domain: KAGVTQTPRYLIKTRGQQVTLSCSPISGHRSVSWYQQTPGQGLQFLFEYFSETQRNKGNFPGRFSGRQFSNSRSEMNVSTLELGDSALYLCASTGNANTEAFFGQGTRLTVV.

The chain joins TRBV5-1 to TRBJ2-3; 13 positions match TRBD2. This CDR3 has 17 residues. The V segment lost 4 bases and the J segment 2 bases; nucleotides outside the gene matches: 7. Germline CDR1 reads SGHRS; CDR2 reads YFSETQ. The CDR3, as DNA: TGCGCCAGCAGCCTGCTGACTAGCGGGAGGATCACAGATACGCAGTATTTT. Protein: CASSLLTSGRITDTQYF.

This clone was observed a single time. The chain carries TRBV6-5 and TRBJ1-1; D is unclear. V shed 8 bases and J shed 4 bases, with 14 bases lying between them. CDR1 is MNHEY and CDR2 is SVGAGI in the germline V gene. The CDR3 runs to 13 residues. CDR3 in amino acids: CASSLRGSTEAFF. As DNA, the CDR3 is TGTGCCAGCTCCCTTCGAGGGAGCACTGAAGCTTTCTTT.

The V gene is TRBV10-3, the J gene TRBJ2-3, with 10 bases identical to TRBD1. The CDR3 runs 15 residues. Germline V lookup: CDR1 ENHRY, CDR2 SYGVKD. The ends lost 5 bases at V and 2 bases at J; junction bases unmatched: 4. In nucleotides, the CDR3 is TGTGCCATCAGTTGGACAGGGGGATCCACAGATACGCAGTATTTT. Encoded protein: CAISWTGGSTDTQYF.

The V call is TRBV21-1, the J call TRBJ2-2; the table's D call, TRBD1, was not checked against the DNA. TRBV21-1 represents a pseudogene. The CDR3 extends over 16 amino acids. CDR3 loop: CASSKSTGGNTGELFF. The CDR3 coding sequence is TGTGCCAGCAGCAAATCAACAGGGGGTAACACCGGGGAGCTGTTTTTT.

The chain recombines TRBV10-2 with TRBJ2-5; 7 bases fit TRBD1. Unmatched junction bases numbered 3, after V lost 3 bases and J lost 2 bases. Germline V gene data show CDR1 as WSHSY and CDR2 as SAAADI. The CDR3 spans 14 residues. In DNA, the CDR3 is TGCGCCAGCAGTGAAGGGGACAGTCAAGAGACCCAGTACTTC. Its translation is CASSEGDSQETQYF.

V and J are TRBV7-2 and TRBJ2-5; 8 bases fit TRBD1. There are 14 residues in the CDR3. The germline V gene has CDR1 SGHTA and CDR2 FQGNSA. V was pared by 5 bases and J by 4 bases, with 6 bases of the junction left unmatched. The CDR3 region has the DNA TGTGCCAGCAGCCGCGGACAGGGAAGAGAGACCCAGTACTTC. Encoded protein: CASSRGQGRETQYF.

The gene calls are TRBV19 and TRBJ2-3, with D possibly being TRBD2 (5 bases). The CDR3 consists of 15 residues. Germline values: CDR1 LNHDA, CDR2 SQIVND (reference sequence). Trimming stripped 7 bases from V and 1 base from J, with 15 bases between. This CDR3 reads CASTEDGARTDTQYF. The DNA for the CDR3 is TGTGCCAGTACGGAGGACGGAGCTCGCACAGATACGCAGTATTTT.

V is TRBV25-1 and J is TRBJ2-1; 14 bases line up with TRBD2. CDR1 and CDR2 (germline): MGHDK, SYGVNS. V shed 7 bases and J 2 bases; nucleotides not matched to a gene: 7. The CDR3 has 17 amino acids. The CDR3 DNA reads TGTGCCAGCATGATGACTAGCGGGAGGGGGCCCTACAATGAGCAGTTCTTC. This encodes CASMMTSGRGPYNEQFF.

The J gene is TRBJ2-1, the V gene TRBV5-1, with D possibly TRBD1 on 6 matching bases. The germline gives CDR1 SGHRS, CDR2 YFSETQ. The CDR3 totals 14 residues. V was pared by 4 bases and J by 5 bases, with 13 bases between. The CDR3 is CASSPRTENNEQFF. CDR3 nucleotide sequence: TGCGCCAGCAGCCCTCGGACAGAAAACAATGAGCAGTTCTTC.

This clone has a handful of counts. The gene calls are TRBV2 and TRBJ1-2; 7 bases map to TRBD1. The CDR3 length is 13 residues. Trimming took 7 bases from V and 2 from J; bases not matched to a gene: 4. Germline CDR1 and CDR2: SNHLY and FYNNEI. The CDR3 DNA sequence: TGTGCCAGCACCACGGACAGGAACTATGGCTACACCTTC. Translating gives CASTTDRNYGYTF. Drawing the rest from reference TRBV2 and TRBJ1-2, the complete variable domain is EPEVTQTPSHQVTQMGQEVILRCVPISNHLYFYWYRQILGQKVEFLVSFYNNEISEKSEIFDDQFSVERPDGSNFTLKIRSTKLEDSAMYFCASTTDRNYGYTFGSGTRLTVV.